This is a list of T cell receptor beta chains from one sample in a study of T cell responses to AZD1222 COVID-19 vaccine. Using immunoSEQ multiplex PCR, the repertoire was profiled, and TCRdb retains in-frame clones only, with some absent. The sample has some 100,000 clones, 87% seen once. The sequenced sample was peripheral blood, obtained on day 0 of AZD1222 vaccination. The receptors here all came from an adult in good health. CDR3s include the opening cysteine and the closing phenylalanine or tryptophan. Each record gives: D gene, J gene, clone size, V gene, CDR3 DNA, CDR3 protein. D genes are given only for firm matches. Where a row states a size, it is once, few, many or the class of an expanded clone; other rows omit it.

- | TRBJ1-2 | - | TRBV7-9 | TGTGCCAGCAGCTTACATACCACTACTAACTATGGCTACACCTTC | CASSLHTTTNYGYTF
- | TRBJ1-1 | - | TRBV19 | TGTGCCAGTAGTCTTCTTGGCACTGAAGCTTTCTTT | CASSLLGTEAFF
TRBD2 | TRBJ2-2 | - | TRBV5-1 | TGCGCCAGCAGCTCGGAAACTAGCGGGGGGGCCCGGGAGCTGTTTTTT | CASSSETSGGARELFF
- | TRBJ2-7 | - | TRBV7-2 | TGTGCCAGCAGCTTAGTTCCAGGGAAAGAGCAGTACTTC | CASSLVPGKEQYF
- | TRBJ1-1 | - | TRBV24-1 | TGTGCCACCAGTGATCCTCAGCGGGCCCCGGGGACTGAAGCTTTCTTT | CATSDPQRAPGTEAFF
- | TRBJ1-4 | - | TRBV7-9 | TGTGCCAGCAGCCAACGGGCCGTTGAGGGGGTGTTTTTT | CASSQRAVEGVFF
- | TRBJ1-2 | once | TRBV11-2 | TGTGCCAGCAGCTTAAATGGGGGGTTTGGCTACACCTTC | CASSLNGGFGYTF
- | TRBJ1-5 | - | TRBV5-5 | TGTGCCAGCAGCCGGGAAATAAATCAGCCCCAGCATTTT | CASSREINQPQHF
- | TRBJ1-2 | - | TRBV12-3/TRBV12-4 | TGTGCCAGCAGTCTTATCCACTATGGCTACACCTTC | CASSLIHYGYTF
- | TRBJ1-2 | - | TRBV7-2 | TGTGCCAGCAGCTTATCCGGGGGAGTCGGCTATGGCTACACCTTC | CASSLSGGVGYGYTF
- | TRBJ2-7 | - | TRBV7-8 | TGTGCCAGCAGGAGGAACGAGGGCCGCTACGAGCAGTACTTC | CASRRNEGRYEQYF
- | TRBJ1-5 | - | TRBV28 | TGTGCCAGCAGTCTTGACAGGTCGACTCAGCCCCAGCATTTT | CASSLDRSTQPQHF
- | TRBJ2-5 | - | TRBV7-2 | TGTGCCAGCAGCGGAAGGTGGAGGACCCAGGGAGAGACCCAGTACTTC | CASSGRWRTQGETQYF
TRBD1 | TRBJ1-3 | once | TRBV7-2 | TGTGCCAGCAGCGAGCGACTGACAGGGTCTGGAAACACCATATATTTT | CASSERLTGSGNTIYF
- | TRBJ1-1 | - | TRBV4-3 | TGCGCCAGCAGCCAAGTCGTGCGGGAGAACACTGAAGCTTTCTTT | CASSQVVRENTEAFF
- | TRBJ1-4 | - | TRBV3-1/TRBV3-2 | TGTGCCAGCAGCTCCTTCCGGGTAGGTCGGGAAGGTGAAAAACTGTTTTTT | CASSSFRVGREGEKLFF
- | TRBJ2-3 | - | TRBV5-1 | TGCGCCAGCAGCTTAGGGGCGGGGGCTGATACGCAGTATTTT | CASSLGAGADTQYF